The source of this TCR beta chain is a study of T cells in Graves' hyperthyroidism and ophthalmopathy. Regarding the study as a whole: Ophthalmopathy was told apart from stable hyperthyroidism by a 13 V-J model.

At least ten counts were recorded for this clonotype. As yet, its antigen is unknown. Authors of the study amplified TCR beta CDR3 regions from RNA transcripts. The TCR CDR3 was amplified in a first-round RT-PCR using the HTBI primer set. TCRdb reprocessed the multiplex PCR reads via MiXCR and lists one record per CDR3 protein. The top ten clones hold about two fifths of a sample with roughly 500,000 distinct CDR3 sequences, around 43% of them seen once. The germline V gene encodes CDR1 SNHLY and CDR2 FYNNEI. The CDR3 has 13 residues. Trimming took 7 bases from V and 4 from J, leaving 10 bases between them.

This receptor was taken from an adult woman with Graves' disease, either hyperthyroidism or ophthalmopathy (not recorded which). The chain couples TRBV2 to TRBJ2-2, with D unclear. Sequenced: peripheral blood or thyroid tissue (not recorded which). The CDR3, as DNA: TGTGCCAGCAAAGAATGGGGCACCGGGGAGCTGTTTTTT. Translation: CASKEWGTGELFF. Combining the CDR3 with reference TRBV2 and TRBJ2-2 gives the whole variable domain EPEVTQTPSHQVTQMGQEVILRCVPISNHLYFYWYRQILGQKVEFLVSFYNNEISEKSEIFDDQFSVERPDGSNFTLKIRSTKLEDSAMYFCASKEWGTGELFFGEGSRLTVL.